The 26 T cell receptor beta chains given below trace back to one sample, sequenced in a study of T cell clonality in common variable immunodeficiency. Regarding the study as a whole: Fewer deletions and N-nucleotide insertions were reportedly seen in common variable immunodeficiency TCR beta sequences.

Their antigen targets remain unknown. Assay: immunoSEQ multiplex PCR; the TCRdb copy retains only in-frame clones and omits some. The sample holds roughly 3,000 clones, and no clone turns up only once. The sequenced sample was peripheral blood mononuclear cells. Source of these receptors: a human donor with common variable immunodeficiency.

This clone was detected a few times. Read coverage stops 3 residues before the CDR3 terminus; the germline J gene supplies the remainder. The V and J genes are TRBV5-6 and TRBJ1-1; possible D gene TRBD1, 5 bases. CDR1 and CDR2 (germline): SGHDT, YYEEEE. Between the trimmed V and J ends, which lost 0 bases and 6 bases, there was a span of 12 bases. CDR3 length: 14 amino acids. CDR3: CASSLGGVVAEAFF. CDR3 DNA, as far as it was read: TGTGCCAGCAGCTTGGGAGGGGTAGTCGCTGAA. Supplemented by reference TRBV5-6 and TRBJ1-1, the full variable domain reads DAGVTQSPTHLIKTRGQQVTLRCSPKSGHDTVSWYQQALGQGPQFIFQYYEEEERQRGNFPDRFSGHQFPNYSSELNVNALLLGDSALYLCASSLGGVVAEAFFGQGTRLTVV.

This clone was picked up a small number of times. The read is 3 residues too short to cover the CDR3 end, so that end is filled in from the germline J gene. The J gene is TRBJ1-2, the V gene TRBV7-6, with D hard to call. CDR3 length: 14 residues. Trimming cost V 5 bases and J 4 bases, with 14 bases left between them. Germline V gene data show CDR1 as SGHVS and CDR2 as FNYEAQ. CDR3 region: CASSLEVQSYGYTF. CDR3 bases read: TGTGCCAGCAGCCTAGAAGTACAGAGCTATGGC.

This clone has just a few counts. Sequencing ends 3 residues short of the CDR3 end; the germline J gene provides the rest. The chain recombines TRBV7-9 with TRBJ2-5, with TRBD1 as a possible D gene (5 bases). The CDR3 sequence is 14 residues long. The germline gives CDR1 SEHNR, CDR2 FQNEAQ (reference sequence). V was trimmed by 6 bases and J by 1 base, leaving 12 bases between them. The CDR3 DNA, read in part, is TGTGCCAGCAGATCCCTTAGGGGCCAAGAGACC. Its protein product is CASRSLRGQET. The whole CDR3 sequence is CASRSLRGQETQYF. The full variable domain, with the rest looked up from reference TRBV7-9 and TRBJ2-5, is DTGVSQNPRHKITKRGQNVTFRCDPISEHNRLYWYRQTLGQGPEFLTYFQNEAQLEKSRLLSDRFSAERPKGSFSTLEIQRTEQGDSAMYLCASRSLRGQETQYFGPGTRLLVL.

Details on this clone: The missing CDR3 end, 3 residues past where the read stops, is filled in from the germline J gene. J is TRBJ1-4 and V is TRBV7-9; TRBD1 matches 9 bases. The germline V gene encodes CDR1 SEHNR and CDR2 FQNEAQ (reference sequence). The CDR3 has 15 amino acids. CDR3 DNA, as far as it was read: TGTGCCAGCAGCTCCCAGGGACAGGGACTATTTAAA. It specifies CASSSQGQGLFK. The whole CDR3 is CASSSQGQGLFKLFF.

This clone came up a few times. CDR3 sequence reads: CASSLGYRGYEQYF. CDR3 DNA, as far as it was read: TGTGCCAGCAGCTTAGGGTACAGGGGCTACGAG. The V and J genes are TRBV7-9 and TRBJ2-7, with TRBD1 matching 7 bases. Coverage ceases 3 residues before the CDR3 finishes, and the germline J gene fills in the end. This CDR3 is built from 14 residues. The ends lost 1 base at V and 3 bases at J; junction bases unmatched: 3. From germline, CDR1 is SEHNR and CDR2 FQNEAQ (reference sequence).

With respect to this clone: The DNA ends 3 residues before the CDR3 does, and the rest of the CDR3 is filled in from the germline J gene. The V call is TRBV5-1, the J call TRBJ2-5; 10 bases map to TRBD2. Per the germline V gene, CDR1 is SGHRS and CDR2 is YFSETQ. The CDR3 has 14 residues. V was clipped by 0 bases and J by 4 bases; unmatched bases: 0. The part of the CDR3 DNA that was read is TGCGCCAGCAGCTTGGGGACTAGCGGAGAGACC. The encoded protein is CASSLGTSGET. The full CDR3 protein is CASSLGTSGETQYF.

In its sample, this clone was seen a few times. The CDR3 is cut off 3 residues early in the read; its end comes from the germline J gene. This chain joins TRBV7-9 and TRBJ1-2; the D gene is possibly TRBD1 (5 bases). The CDR3 length is 11 residues. From germline, CDR1 is SEHNR and CDR2 FQNEAQ (reference sequence). The V gene lost 2 bases and the J gene lost 7 bases, with 5 bases spanning the gap. CDR3 in amino acids: CASSLQGGYTF. The part of the CDR3 DNA that was read is TGTGCCAGCAGCTTACAGGGTGGC.

This clone has a handful of counts. The sequenced fragment ends 3 residues before the CDR3 boundary, so the rest is inferred from the germline J gene. The gene calls are TRBV2 and TRBJ1-5; possibly TRBD1 for D (5 bases). CDR1 SNHLY and CDR2 FYNNEI come from the germline V gene. V was shortened by 6 bases and J by 1 base, with 16 bases between the two germline ends. The CDR3 has 16 residues. CDR3 region: CASRANTGGSNQPQHF. CDR3 bases read: TGTGCCAGCAGAGCTAATACCGGGGGGAGCAATCAGCCC.

This clone occurred a few times. Read data end 3 residues before the CDR3 end; the end is taken from the germline J gene. The V and J genes are TRBV19 and TRBJ1-1; a weak D match, TRBD1 (6 bases). V was cut by 6 bases and J by 1 base, with 12 bases left in between. The CDR3 runs to 14 residues. Germline V gene sequence: CDR1 LNHDA, CDR2 SQIVND (reference sequence). Partial CDR3 DNA: TGTGCCAGTAGGCCGCAGACAGGGAACACTGAA. It translates to CASRPQTGNTE. Given in full, the CDR3 is CASRPQTGNTEAFF.

Notes on this clone: The read ends 3 residues early relative to the CDR3; the germline J gene fills the gap. The V gene is TRBV7-2, the J gene TRBJ2-7; 8 bases are a match to TRBD1. Germline CDR1 reads SGHTA; CDR2 reads FQGNSA. V lost 4 bases to trimming and J lost 2 bases; unmatched junction nucleotides: 1. There are 13 residues in the CDR3. The sequenced CDR3 bases are TGTGCCAGCAGCTCACAGGGGGCCTACGAG. This sequence encodes CASSSQGAYE. The full-length CDR3 reads as CASSSQGAYEQYF.

This clone was detected ten times or more. The sequenced fragment ends 3 residues before the CDR3 boundary, so the rest is inferred from the germline J gene. The V call is TRBV7-6, the J call TRBJ2-7; no reliable D call. Trimming took 1 base from V and 3 from J, leaving 10 bases between them. This CDR3 is 14 amino acids long. Germline CDR1 is SGHVS and CDR2 is FNYEAQ. The CDR3 spells CASSLGGRYYEQYF. The part of the CDR3 DNA that was read is TGTGCCAGCAGCTTAGGTGGCAGGTACTACGAG.

On this clone itself: The CDR3 end is not reached by the read, which stops 3 residues before it; the germline J gene fills it in. This rearrangement joins TRBV6-1 to TRBJ1-6; no definite D call. The V end lost 2 bases, the J end lost 4 bases, and 15 bases lay between the germline ends. CDR3 length: 17 amino acids. Germline CDR1 reads MNHNS; CDR2 reads SASEGT. Incomplete CDR3 DNA: TGTGCCAGCAGTGAACTGGCCATACCCTCGTATAATTCACCC. It encodes CASSELAIPSYNSP. The complete CDR3 protein is CASSELAIPSYNSPLHF.

Only a few counts were recorded for this clone. Sequencing ends 3 residues short of the CDR3 end; the germline J gene provides the rest. The genes are TRBV7-9 and TRBJ2-1; no clear D gene. In germline, CDR1 is SEHNR, CDR2 FQNEAQ (reference sequence). Deletions cut 6 bases from V and 6 bases from J, with 15 bases between. This CDR3 region has 14 residues. CDR3 bases read: TGTGCCAGCAGTAGCAGCCGAGCTGGCAATGAG. Encoded protein: CASSSSRAGNE. The full CDR3 sequence reads CASSSSRAGNEQFF.

Points on this clone: Read coverage stops 3 residues before the CDR3 terminus; the germline J gene supplies the remainder. V and J are TRBV2 and TRBJ2-5, with D tentatively TRBD1 (6 bases). The CDR3 has 16 residues. Germline CDR1 is SNHLY and CDR2 is FYNNEI. V lost 4 bases and J 6 bases, leaving 21 bases between the germline ends. CDR3 region: CASSGQAVYSKQTQYF. The part of the CDR3 DNA that was read is TGTGCCAGCAGTGGACAGGCGGTCTATAGCAAGCAGACC.

This clone was recorded at least ten times. The read comes to an end 3 residues before the CDR3 does, leaving the germline J gene to fill in the end. This chain connects TRBV18 to TRBJ1-2; D is perhaps TRBD1 (6 bases). V lost 6 bases, J lost 4 bases, and 18 bases lay in between. The CDR3 totals 15 residues. Germline loops: CDR1 KGHSH, CDR2 LQKENI. Incomplete CDR3 DNA: TGTGCCAGCTCCCCCCGGGGGGACACAGGCTATGGC. Amino acid sequence: CASSPRGDTGYG. The whole CDR3 sequence is CASSPRGDTGYGYTF.

The sample holds many counts of this clone. The read is 3 residues too short to cover the CDR3 end, so that end is filled in from the germline J gene. Other nucleotide sequences in the sample specify the same CDR3. V and J are TRBV18 and TRBJ1-1; tentative D call: TRBD1 (6 bases). The germline gives CDR1 KGHSH, CDR2 LQKENI. The CDR3 covers 13 residues. V gave up 3 bases and J gave up 3 bases, with 8 bases separating them. Here the CDR3 reads CASSPRQDTEAFF. The sequenced CDR3 bases are TGTGCCAGCTCACCTAGACAGGACACTGAA.

Worth noting for this clone: Sequencing ends 3 residues short of the CDR3 end; the germline J gene provides the rest. The chain joins TRBV18 to TRBJ1-6; D possibly corresponds to TRBD1 (6 bases). Trimming stripped 4 bases from V and 7 bases from J, with 14 bases between. The CDR3 is made up of 15 amino acids. Germline loops: CDR1 KGHSH, CDR2 LQKENI. The sequenced CDR3 bases are TGTGCCAGCTCACTCGGACAGTTCGGGAATTCACCC. The encoded protein is CASSLGQFGNSP. The whole CDR3 protein reads CASSLGQFGNSPLHF.

This clone is hyperexpanded. The read ends 3 residues shy of where the CDR3 ends; the end is completed using the germline J gene. J is TRBJ2-5 and V is TRBV7-8, with 9 bases identical to TRBD2. V shed 5 bases, J shed 6 bases, and the junction held 10 bases outside the gene matches. The germline V gene encodes CDR1 SGHVS and CDR2 FQNEAQ. CDR3 length equals 15 residues. This CDR3 is CASSASGLAGKTQYF. The part of the CDR3 DNA that was read is TGTGCCAGCAGCGCATCGGGTCTAGCGGGGAAGACC.

Of note for this clone: The read finishes 3 residues shy of the CDR3 end, and the germline J gene is used to complete it. This chain connects TRBV19 to TRBJ2-1, with 10 bases matching TRBD1. After removal of 5 bases from V and 4 bases from J, the junction contained 5 bases not matched to a gene. CDR3 size: 15 residues. Germline V gives CDR1 LNHDA, CDR2 SQIVND (reference sequence). The DNA read from the CDR3 is TGTGCCAGTAGTCCCTGGGACAGGGGTTACAATGAG. This sequence encodes CASSPWDRGYNE. The full CDR3 protein is CASSPWDRGYNEQFF.

There are a few counts of this clone. The read comes to an end 3 residues before the CDR3 does, leaving the germline J gene to fill in the end. The V and J genes are TRBV7-9 and TRBJ2-5; D is possibly TRBD2 (6 bases). V lost 5 bases and J 2 bases, leaving 15 bases between the germline ends. Germline CDR1 is SEHNR and CDR2 is FQNEAQ (reference sequence). The length of the CDR3 is 15 residues. CDR3 bases read: TGTGCCAGCAGCCCGCCGGGACTGTGGCAAGAGACC. Translated: CASSPPGLWQET. Given in full, the CDR3 is CASSPPGLWQETQYF.

This clone qualifies as large. Read sequence stops 3 residues before the CDR3 end, and the germline J gene provides the missing end. The chain has TRBV20-1 and TRBJ2-7; D not resolved. The V gene's germline CDR1 is DFQATT and CDR2 SNEGSKA (reference sequence). The germline V and J ends were trimmed by 4 bases and 3 bases, with 19 bases remaining between them. The CDR3 totals 15 residues. The CDR3 reads CSAKPPPVGFYEQYF. CDR3 DNA (partial): TGCAGTGCTAAACCCCCCCCGGTGGGCTTCTACGAG.

This clone has at least ten counts. The read terminates 3 residues before the CDR3 end, so the remaining end is supplied by the germline J gene. The genes are TRBV18 and TRBJ2-7; TRBD1 might be the D (6 bases). V dropped 0 bases and J dropped 3 bases, with 15 bases sitting between them. Germline V gives CDR1 KGHSH, CDR2 LQKENI. This CDR3 region has 16 residues. The CDR3 is CASSPPVRTGFYEQYF. The sequenced CDR3 bases are TGTGCCAGCTCACCACCGGTCCGTACAGGGTTCTACGAG.

On this clone: The junction and the germline gene differ at one end; a read error may be behind it. The read finishes 3 residues shy of the CDR3 end, and the germline J gene is used to complete it. This chain uses TRBV7-8 with TRBJ2-6, with D possibly TRBD1 on 6 matching bases. Germline-derived CDR1 and CDR2 are SGHVS and FQNEAQ. The CDR3 totals 17 residues. The part of the CDR3 DNA that was read is TGTGCCAGCAGCCGTCAGGGGACCCCCTATGGGACCAACGTC. It yields the protein CASSRQGTPYGTNV. The entire CDR3 protein is CASSRQGTPYGTNVLTF.

Note on this clone: The read halts 3 residues ahead of the CDR3 end, with the missing end drawn from the germline J gene. The V and J genes are TRBV20-1 and TRBJ2-3, with 9 bases that match TRBD1. The germline gives CDR1 DFQATT, CDR2 SNEGSKA (reference sequence). Trimming took 5 bases from V and 0 from J; bases not matched to a gene: 12. This CDR3 contains 17 residues. The CDR3 loop is CSAGPPGTGKSTDTQYF. The DNA read from the CDR3 is TGCAGTGCTGGCCCCCCCGGGACAGGGAAGAGCACAGATACG.

This clone came up a few times. Read coverage stops 3 residues before the CDR3 terminus; the germline J gene supplies the remainder. The chain joins TRBV6-1 to TRBJ2-3, with 7 bases identical to TRBD1. The CDR3 runs to 14 residues. V lost 4 bases to trimming and J lost 4 bases; unmatched junction nucleotides: 5. Germline loops: CDR1 MNHNS, CDR2 SASEGT. The part of the CDR3 DNA that was read is TGTGCCAGCAGTGGGTCAGGGGGTGCAGATACG. This translates into CASSGSGGADT. The CDR3 as a whole reads CASSGSGGADTQYF.

Worth noting for this clone: The observed sequence ends 3 residues before the CDR3 terminus, with the missing tail filled in from the germline J gene. The chain links TRBV7-2 to TRBJ2-7, with D possibly matching TRBD2 (5 bases). With 5 bases removed from V and 0 bases from J, the gap between germline ends came to 14 bases. Germline CDR1 SGHTA, CDR2 FQGNSA. The CDR3 covers 15 residues. The CDR3: CASSRSAGGSYEQYF. Incomplete CDR3 DNA: TGTGCCAGCAGCCGATCGGCGGGCGGCTCCTACGAG.